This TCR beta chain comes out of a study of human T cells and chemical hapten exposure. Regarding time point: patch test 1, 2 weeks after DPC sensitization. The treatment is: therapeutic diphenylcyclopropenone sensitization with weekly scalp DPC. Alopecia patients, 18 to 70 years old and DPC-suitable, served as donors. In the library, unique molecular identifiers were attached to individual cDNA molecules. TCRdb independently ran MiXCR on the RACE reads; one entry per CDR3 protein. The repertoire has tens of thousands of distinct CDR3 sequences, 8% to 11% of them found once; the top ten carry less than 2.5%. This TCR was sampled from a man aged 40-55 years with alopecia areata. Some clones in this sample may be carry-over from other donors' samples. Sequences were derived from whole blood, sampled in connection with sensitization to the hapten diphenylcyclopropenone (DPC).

CDR3 in amino acids: CASSYGTSRTGELFF. CDR3 sequence (DNA): TGTGCCAGCAGCTACGGGACTAGTAGAACCGGGGAGCTGTTTTTT. V gene TRBV7-2 combines with J gene TRBJ2-2; 8 nucleotides line up with TRBD2. The V gene's germline CDR1 is SGHTA and CDR2 FQGNSA. The V gene end was trimmed by 4 bases and the J gene end by 5 bases; junction bases not matched to a gene: 6. The CDR3 loop spans 15 amino acids.